Here is one T cell receptor (beta chain) with its context. The antigen this receptor binds is unknown. The record has no base qualities; no much larger clone is one base away. The library was generated by the immunoSEQ multiplex PCR assay. Entries here come from immuneACCESS through TCRdb and include only in-frame sequences with V and J called. Some clones fail to appear in such tables; in the studies checked, an unresolved V gene covers under half of the shortfall, and the cause of the remainder is unknown. In all, the sample holds some 70,000 clones, and about 97% of those were seen once. Around 0.3% of the sample is held by the ten biggest clonotypes. V is reduced by 1 base and J by 0 bases, leaving a spacing of 19 bases between them. The germline V gene provides CDR1 SGHAT and CDR2 FQNNGV. The CDR3 starts with the cysteine, ends with the phenylalanine, and has 19 residues. The DNA shown is the 57-base CDR3, in frame from base 1.

This entry comes from a study of technical replicates of blood from several donors (dated by TCRdb to about 2017). This clonotype was obtained from a human donor in good health. Material for sequencing was T cells isolated from PBMCs. The chain couples TRBV11-2 to TRBJ1-3, and perhaps TRBD1 as D gene, on 5 matching bases. The DNA is TGTGCCAGCAGCTTAGTGGGCACAGGAAGGTATAGCTCTGGAAACACCATATATTTT. Its protein product is CASSLVGTGRYSSGNTIYF.